Below, 27 T cell receptor beta chains from the same sample are listed, as sequenced in a study of shared clonotypes between healthy human individuals. Method: immunoSEQ multiplex PCR; TCRdb's copy keeps in-frame clones and lacks some. The table shows over a million clones, with under 80% occurring only once. Sequences were obtained from memory CD4+ T cells sorted from blood. Regarding subset: CD45RA-negative fraction. These receptors originate from a man between 18 and 29 years old in good health.

This chain connects TRBV7-9 to TRBJ2-7; D possibly matches TRBD1 or TRBD2 (5 bases each). V was trimmed by 5 bases and J by 5 bases, leaving 16 bases between them. The CDR3 has 14 amino acids. Per germline, CDR1 SEHNR and CDR2 FQNEAQ (reference sequence). The CDR3 DNA is TGTGCCAGCAGCACACGTCAGATGGGGGACGAGCAGTACTTC. This encodes CASSTRQMGDEQYF.

To note about this clone: Other DNA sequences within the sample encode an identical CDR3. The chain joins TRBV30 to TRBJ2-1; D not certain. Germline CDR1 GTSNPN, CDR2 SVGIG (reference sequence). The length of the CDR3 is 14 residues. V was cut by 0 bases and J by 2 bases, with 8 bases left in between. CDR3: CAWSVSGAYNEQFF. CDR3 DNA: TGTGCCTGGAGTGTTTCGGGTGCCTACAATGAGCAGTTCTTC.

V usage is TRBV7-2 and J usage is TRBJ2-5, with TRBD2 matching 8 bases. This CDR3 comprises 16 residues. Per the germline V gene, CDR1 is SGHTA and CDR2 is FQGNSA. With 4 bases clipped from V and 4 bases from J, the junction kept 11 bases outside the gene matches. CDR3 sequence: CASSSYGAGGSETQYF. The CDR3 DNA is TGTGCCAGCAGCTCCTACGGGGCGGGAGGATCAGAGACCCAGTACTTC. Full variable domain (missing parts from reference TRBV7-2 and TRBJ2-5): GAGVSQSPSNKVTEKGKDVELRCDPISGHTALYWYRQSLGQGLEFLIYFQGNSAPDKSGLPSDRFSAERTGGSVSTLTIQRTQQEDSAVYLCASSSYGAGGSETQYFGPGTRLLVL.

Concerning this clone itself: Other DNA sequences from this sample encode an identical CDR3 as well. The chain is built from TRBV2 and TRBJ2-3, with 11 bases that match TRBD2. Losses at the gene ends were 6 bases for V and 1 base for J; bases not matched to a gene: 0. The CDR3 loop spans 14 amino acids. Germline-derived CDR1 and CDR2 are SNHLY and FYNNEI. CDR3 nucleotides: TGTGCCAGCAGGACTAGCGGGGGCACAGATACGCAGTATTTT. As protein: CASRTSGGTDTQYF.

The V gene is TRBV19, the J gene TRBJ1-5; 8 positions match TRBD1. The V gene's germline CDR1 is LNHDA and CDR2 SQIVND (reference sequence). The CDR3 contains 16 residues. Losses at the gene ends were 6 bases for V and 7 bases for J; bases not matched to a gene: 14. The CDR3 nucleotides read TGTGCCAGTAGCACCCTGGGGACAGGCAGCGGGCAGCCCCAGCATTTT. Its protein is CASSTLGTGSGQPQHF.

This chain joins TRBV2 and TRBJ2-7; TRBD2 agrees at 9 bases. V lost 7 bases, J lost 6 bases, and 10 bases stayed unmatched. The germline gives CDR1 SNHLY, CDR2 FYNNEI. The length of the CDR3 is 14 residues. CDR3 in amino acids: CASTYTGLAGEQYF. CDR3 bases: TGTGCCAGCACCTACACGGGACTAGCAGGCGAGCAGTACTTC.

The genes are TRBV11-2 and TRBJ1-6; 9 bases match TRBD1. In germline, CDR1 is SGHAT, CDR2 FQNNGV. The CDR3 extends over 16 amino acids. V shed 5 bases and J 3 bases; nucleotides not matched to a gene: 5. The CDR3 spells CASSTTGGGYNSPLHF. Written as DNA, the CDR3 is TGTGCCAGCAGCACGACAGGGGGAGGCTATAATTCACCCCTCCACTTT. The full variable domain, in which reference TRBV11-2 and TRBJ1-6 provide the parts outside the CDR3, is EAGVAQSPRYKIIEKRQSVAFWCNPISGHATLYWYQQILGQGPKLLIQFQNNGVVDDSQLPKDRFSAERLKGVDSTLKIQPAKLEDSAVYLCASSTTGGGYNSPLHFGNGTRLTVT.

The chain employs TRBV5-4 and TRBJ2-3; the D gene is possibly TRBD2 (6 bases). This CDR3 spans 15 amino acids. The germline CDR1 and CDR2 sequences are SGHNT and YYREEE (reference sequence). Trimming cost V 3 bases and J 0 bases, with 11 bases left between them. The CDR3 nucleotides are TGTGCCAGCAGCTCCGGGGGTTCTAGCACAGATACGCAGTATTTT. Translating it yields CASSSGGSSTDTQYF.

This rearrangement joins TRBV18 to TRBJ1-4; tentatively, D is TRBD1 (5 bases). CDR3 length: 12 amino acids. Germline V gene lookup returns CDR1 KGHSH and CDR2 LQKENI. V lost 9 bases and J lost 14, with 19 bases in between. In nucleotides, the CDR3 is TGTGCCAGTACAGGCGCCCGGGAAAGGCTGTTTTTT. This gives the protein CASTGARERLFF.

The V call is TRBV5-1, the J call TRBJ1-2; 8 positions match TRBD1. The CDR3 contains 14 residues. With V trimmed by 7 bases and J by 4 bases, 9 bases remained unmatched. Germline CDR1 and CDR2: SGHRS and YFSETQ. The CDR3 region is CASVSGTGTYGYTF. The CDR3 bases are TGCGCCAGCGTATCCGGGACAGGCACCTATGGCTACACCTTC.

The CDR3 loop reads CASSTGTSGLLDEQFF. The DNA for the CDR3 is TGTGCCAGTAGTACGGGGACTAGCGGACTCCTGGATGAGCAGTTCTTC. The chain employs TRBV19 and TRBJ2-1, with 11 bases fitting TRBD2. The junction had 10 bases not matched to a gene; V was cut back by 4 bases and J by 8 bases. The CDR3 totals 16 residues. Germline-derived CDR1 and CDR2 are LNHDA and SQIVND (reference sequence). Supplemented by reference TRBV19 and TRBJ2-1, the full variable domain reads DGGITQSPKYLFRKEGQNVTLSCEQNLNHDAMYWYRQDPGQGLRLIYYSQIVNDFQKGDIAEGYSVSREKKESFPLTVTSAQKNPTAFYLCASSTGTSGLLDEQFFGPGTRLTVL.

The rearrangement links TRBV14 to TRBJ2-5, with 9 bases that match TRBD2. Germline values: CDR1 SGHDN, CDR2 FVKESK. V shed 6 bases and J 5 bases; nucleotides not matched to a gene: 4. The CDR3 sequence is 13 residues long. CDR3 in amino acids: CASRPSGIETQYF. CDR3 nucleotide sequence: TGTGCCAGCAGGCCTAGCGGGATCGAGACCCAGTACTTC.

The rearrangement joins TRBV10-1 to TRBJ2-5; the D is unclear. In germline, CDR1 is WNHNN, CDR2 SYGVQD (reference sequence). The CDR3 sequence is 13 residues long. V was shortened by 0 bases and J by 0 bases, with 2 bases between the two germline ends. The chain's CDR3 is CASSESNQETQYF. The CDR3 DNA is TGCGCCAGCAGTGAGTCAAACCAAGAGACCCAGTACTTC.

This clone was detected a few times. The rearrangement uses TRBV30 and TRBJ1-1, with D possibly matching TRBD1 (5 bases). Per the germline V gene, CDR1 is GTSNPN and CDR2 is SVGIG (reference sequence). V lost 3 bases, J lost 8 bases, and 13 bases lay in between. The CDR3 loop spans 12 amino acids. The CDR3 loop is CAWSFGASEAFF. CDR3 nucleotides: TGTGCCTGGAGCTTTGGGGCGTCGGAAGCTTTCTTT. Together with reference TRBV30 and TRBJ1-1, the CDR3 gives the full variable domain: SQTIHQWPATLVQPVGSPLSLECTVEGTSNPNLYWYRQAAGRGLQLLFYSVGIGQISSEVPQNLSASRPQDRQFILSSKKLLLSDSGFYLCAWSFGASEAFFGQGTRLTVV.

A word on this clone: This same CDR3 is encoded by further DNA sequences in the sample. The chain couples TRBV7-2 to TRBJ1-1; unclear D gene. Trimming took off 3 bases at V and 1 base at J, with 3 bases between the two ends. This CDR3 contains 12 residues. Germline V lookup: CDR1 SGHTA, CDR2 FQGNSA. In DNA, the CDR3 is TGTGCCAGCAGCTTCTCGAACACTGAAGCTTTCTTT. Protein sequence: CASSFSNTEAFF.

This chain joins TRBV28 and TRBJ2-2; tentatively, D is TRBD1 or TRBD2 (5 bases each). Germline loops: CDR1 MDHEN, CDR2 SYDVKM. The V end lost 3 bases, the J end lost 6 bases, and 17 bases lay between the germline ends. The CDR3 has 16 residues. CDR3 region: CASSLMGLAGPGELFF. In DNA form, the CDR3 reads TGTGCCAGCAGTTTGATGGGGCTAGCCGGTCCCGGGGAGCTGTTTTTT.

The V call is TRBV7-2, the J call TRBJ2-2, with 8 bases that match TRBD1. Germline V gene data show CDR1 as SGHTA and CDR2 as FQGNSA. J gave up 2 bases and V 6 bases, and 5 bases lay outside the gene matches. This CDR3 comprises 15 residues. The CDR3 bases are TGTGCCAGCAGACCAGGGGGCGGCAACACCGGGGAGCTGTTTTTT. This gives the protein CASRPGGGNTGELFF.

The chain has TRBV9 and TRBJ2-7, with D perhaps assigned TRBD1 or TRBD2 (5 bases each). Trimming took off 4 bases at V and 0 bases at J, with 11 bases between the two ends. The CDR3 contains 14 residues. The germline gives CDR1 SGDLS, CDR2 YYNGEE. In nucleotides, the CDR3 is TGTGCCAGCAGCCCAGGTGGGGGCTCCTACGAGCAGTACTTC. This gives the protein CASSPGGGSYEQYF.

The chain uses TRBV6-5 and TRBJ2-7, with a possible D match to TRBD2 (6 bases). The CDR3 extends over 14 amino acids. Trimming stripped 10 bases from V and 4 bases from J, with 20 bases between. Germline CDR1 is MNHEY and CDR2 is SVGAGI. CDR3 nucleotide sequence: TGTGCCACCCGTCCGGGCGGGGCGCCATACGAGCAGTACTTC. This encodes CATRPGGAPYEQYF.

This clone was detected only a few times. This chain uses TRBV2 with TRBJ1-4; D unresolved. Trimming left V 3 bases short and J 7 bases short, with 6 bases between. The CDR3 extends over 12 amino acids. Germline V CDR1 and CDR2: SNHLY, FYNNEI. CDR3 DNA sequence: TGTGCCAGCAGTGATCCCGGTGAAAAACTGTTTTTT. This codes for CASSDPGEKLFF. The entire variable domain, with the rest obtained from reference TRBV2 and TRBJ1-4, is as follows: EPEVTQTPSHQVTQMGQEVILRCVPISNHLYFYWYRQILGQKVEFLVSFYNNEISEKSEIFDDQFSVERPDGSNFTLKIRSTKLEDSAMYFCASSDPGEKLFFGSGTQLSVL.

The chain employs TRBV19 and TRBJ2-1, with TRBD2 matching 11 bases. The V gene end was trimmed by 6 bases and the J gene end by 8 bases; junction bases not matched to a gene: 15. The germline CDR1 and CDR2 sequences are LNHDA and SQIVND (reference sequence). This CDR3 region has 17 residues. Here the CDR3 DNA reads TGTGCCAGTAGCAAAACTCACCTAGCGGGAGGAGGTTATGAGCAGTTCTTC. Its protein product is CASSKTHLAGGGYEQFF.

The CDR3 bases are TGTGCCAGCCAGGGGTTAGCGGAGACCCAGTACTTC. Its translation: CASQGLAETQYF. The chain carries TRBV2 and TRBJ2-5, with D possibly TRBD1 on 6 matching bases. The CDR3 loop spans 12 amino acids. V gave up 8 bases and J gave up 5 bases, with 12 bases separating them. The germline V gene has CDR1 SNHLY and CDR2 FYNNEI.

The chain carries TRBV5-4 and TRBJ2-1; 7 nucleotides line up with TRBD2. V shed 4 bases and J 6 bases; nucleotides not matched to a gene: 13. CDR1 is SGHNT, CDR2 YYREEE, per germline (reference sequence). This CDR3 has 16 residues. CDR3 sequence: CASSLGGDNLLNEQFF. The DNA for the CDR3 is TGTGCCAGCAGCCTTGGGGGGGATAACCTACTCAATGAGCAGTTCTTC.

The genes are TRBV6-1 and TRBJ1-5, with D perhaps TRBD1 (6 bases). The CDR3 consists of 16 residues. Germline V lookup: CDR1 MNHNS, CDR2 SASEGT. V was clipped by 4 bases and J by 2 bases, with 15 bases between them. CDR3 residues: CASSGLTGQGNQPQHF. CDR3 nucleotides: TGTGCCAGCAGTGGTCTAACAGGGCAAGGCAATCAGCCCCAGCATTTT.

The chain recombines TRBV11-2 with TRBJ2-5, with TRBD2 matching over 8 bases. The CDR3 consists of 16 residues. Trimming at V came to 5 bases and at J to 0 bases, leaving 8 bases not matched to a gene. Germline lookup yields CDR1 SGHAT and CDR2 FQNNGV. The CDR3 region has the DNA TGTGCCAGCAGCGGAGGTCTAGCGGGCCACCAAGAGACCCAGTACTTC. Translation gives CASSGGLAGHQETQYF.

A note on this clone: This probably arose from a read error, given a far larger clone one base away. This chain joins TRBV30 and TRBJ1-1; 9 bases match TRBD1. Per the germline V gene, CDR1 is GTSNPN and CDR2 is SVGIG (reference sequence). This CDR3 is 15 amino acids long. CDR3 nucleotide sequence: TGTACCTCAGGGACAACAGGGGGCAAAAACACTGAAGCTTTCTTT. This sequence encodes CTSGTTGGKNTEAFF.

A note on this clone: This likely reflects a read error, since a far larger clone is one base away. As DNA, the CDR3 is TGTGCCAACAGCTTAGATCAGGGGCAGCCCCAGCATTTT. It is translated as CANSLDQGQPQHF. The chain uses TRBV11-2 and TRBJ1-5; a weak D match, TRBD1 (6 bases). This CDR3 is built from 13 residues. Germline lookup yields CDR1 SGHAT and CDR2 FQNNGV. The variable domain in full, completed from reference TRBV11-2 and TRBJ1-5, reads EAGVAQSPRYKIIEKRQSVAFWCNPISGHATLYWYQQILGQGPKLLIQFQNNGVVDDSQLPKDRFSAERLKGVDSTLKIQPAKLEDSAVYLCANSLDQGQPQHFGDGTRLSIL.